The present T cell receptor beta chain was sequenced within a study of cytomegalovirus exposure and HLA in healthy donors. V shed 4 bases and J shed 5 bases, with 17 bases lying between them. The germline V gene has CDR1 LNHDA and CDR2 SQIVND (reference sequence). This CDR3 spans 15 amino acids. Use of 60 Vbeta and 13 Jbeta primers characterized the PCR. Sequencing was performed with immunoSEQ multiplex PCR; in TCRdb, only in-frame clones are kept and a portion is missing. The sample has fewer than 20,000 clones, approximately 84% seen once. Sequencing was performed on PBMCs. The receptor was derived from a human donor in good health. The chain couples TRBV19 to TRBJ1-1; D is undetermined. This CDR3 reads CASSTSFGVGTEAFF. The CDR3 DNA sequence: TGTGCCAGTAGTACCTCATTCGGGGTGGGGACTGAAGCTTTCTTT.